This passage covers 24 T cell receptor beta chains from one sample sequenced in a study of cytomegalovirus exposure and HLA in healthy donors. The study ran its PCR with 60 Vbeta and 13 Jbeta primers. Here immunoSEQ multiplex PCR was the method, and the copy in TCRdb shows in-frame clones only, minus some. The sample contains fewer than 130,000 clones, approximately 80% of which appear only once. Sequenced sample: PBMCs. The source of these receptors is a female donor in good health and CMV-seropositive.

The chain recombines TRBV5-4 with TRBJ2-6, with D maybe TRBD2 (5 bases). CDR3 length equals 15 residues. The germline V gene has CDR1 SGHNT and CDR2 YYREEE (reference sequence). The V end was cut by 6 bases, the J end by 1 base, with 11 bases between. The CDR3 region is CASNYPGSGANVLTF. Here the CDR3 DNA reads TGTGCCAGCAACTACCCGGGATCTGGGGCCAACGTCCTGACTTTC.

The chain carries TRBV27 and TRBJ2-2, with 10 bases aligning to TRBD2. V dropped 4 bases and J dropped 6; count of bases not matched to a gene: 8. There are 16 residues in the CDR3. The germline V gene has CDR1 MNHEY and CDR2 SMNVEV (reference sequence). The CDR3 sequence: CASSYSGRATSGELFF. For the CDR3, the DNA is TGTGCCAGCAGTTACAGCGGGAGGGCCACGTCCGGGGAGCTGTTTTTT.

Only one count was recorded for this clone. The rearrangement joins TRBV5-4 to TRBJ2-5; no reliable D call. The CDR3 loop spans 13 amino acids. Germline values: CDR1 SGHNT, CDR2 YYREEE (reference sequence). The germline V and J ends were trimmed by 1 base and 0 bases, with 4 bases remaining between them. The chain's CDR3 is CASSLYNQETQYF. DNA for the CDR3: TGTGCCAGCAGCTTGTACAACCAAGAGACCCAGTACTTC.

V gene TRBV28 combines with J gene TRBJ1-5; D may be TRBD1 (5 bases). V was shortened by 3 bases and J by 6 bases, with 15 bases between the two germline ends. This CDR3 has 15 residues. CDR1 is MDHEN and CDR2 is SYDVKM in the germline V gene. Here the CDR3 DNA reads TGTGCCAGCAGTTTCGGCAGGGTATTCGGTCAGCCCCAGCATTTT. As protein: CASSFGRVFGQPQHF.

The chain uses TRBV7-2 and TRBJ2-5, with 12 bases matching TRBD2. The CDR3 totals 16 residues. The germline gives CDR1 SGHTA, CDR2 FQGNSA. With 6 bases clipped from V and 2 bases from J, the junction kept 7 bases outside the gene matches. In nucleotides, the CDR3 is TGTGCCAGCAGTTCTGGACTAGCGGGGTCTCAAGAGACCCAGTACTTC. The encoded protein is CASSSGLAGSQETQYF.

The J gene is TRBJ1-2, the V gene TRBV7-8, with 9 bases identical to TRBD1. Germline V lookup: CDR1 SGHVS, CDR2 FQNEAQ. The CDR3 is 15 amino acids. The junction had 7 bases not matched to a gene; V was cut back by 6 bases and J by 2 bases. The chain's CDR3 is CASRRTGVGNYGYTF. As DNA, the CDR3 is TGTGCCAGCAGGCGGACAGGGGTTGGGAACTATGGCTACACCTTC.

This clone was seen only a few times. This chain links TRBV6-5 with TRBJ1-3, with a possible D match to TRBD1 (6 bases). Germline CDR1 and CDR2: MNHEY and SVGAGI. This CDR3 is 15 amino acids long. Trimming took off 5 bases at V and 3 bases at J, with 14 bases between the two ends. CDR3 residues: CASSPDRFFGNTIYF. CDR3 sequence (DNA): TGTGCCAGCAGTCCTGACAGGTTTTTTGGAAACACCATATATTTT.

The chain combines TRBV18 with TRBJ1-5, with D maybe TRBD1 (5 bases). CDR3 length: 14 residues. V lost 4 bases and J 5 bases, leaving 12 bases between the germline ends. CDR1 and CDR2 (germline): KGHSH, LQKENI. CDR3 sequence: CASSQTGADQPQHF. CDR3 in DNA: TGTGCCAGCTCACAAACAGGAGCAGATCAGCCCCAGCATTTT.

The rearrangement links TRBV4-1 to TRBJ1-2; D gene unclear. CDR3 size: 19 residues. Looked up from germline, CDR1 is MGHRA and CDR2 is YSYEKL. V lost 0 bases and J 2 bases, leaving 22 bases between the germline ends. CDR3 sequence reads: CASSQDLSAGLGGNYGYTF. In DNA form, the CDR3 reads TGCGCCAGCAGCCAAGATCTGTCGGCGGGCCTAGGAGGGAACTATGGCTACACCTTC.

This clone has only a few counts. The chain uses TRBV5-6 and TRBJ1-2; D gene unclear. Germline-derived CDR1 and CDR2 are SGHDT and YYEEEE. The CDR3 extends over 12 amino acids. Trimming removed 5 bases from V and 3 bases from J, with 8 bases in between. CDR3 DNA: TGTGCCAGCAGGGCCGGGGACTATGGCTACACCTTC. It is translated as CASRAGDYGYTF.

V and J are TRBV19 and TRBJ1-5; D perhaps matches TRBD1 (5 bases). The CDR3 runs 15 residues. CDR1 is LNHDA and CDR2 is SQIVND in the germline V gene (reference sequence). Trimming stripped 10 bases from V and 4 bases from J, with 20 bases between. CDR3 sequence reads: CATGGGSLRNQPQHF. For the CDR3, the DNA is TGTGCCACCGGGGGAGGGTCGTTAAGGAATCAGCCCCAGCATTTT. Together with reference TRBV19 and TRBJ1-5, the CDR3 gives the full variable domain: DGGITQSPKYLFRKEGQNVTLSCEQNLNHDAMYWYRQDPGQGLRLIYYSQIVNDFQKGDIAEGYSVSREKKESFPLTVTSAQKNPTAFYLCATGGGSLRNQPQHFGDGTRLSIL.

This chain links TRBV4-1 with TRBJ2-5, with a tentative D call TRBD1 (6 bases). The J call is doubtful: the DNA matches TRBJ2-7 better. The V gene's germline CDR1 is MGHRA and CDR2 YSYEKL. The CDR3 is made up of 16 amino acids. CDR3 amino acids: CASSATFEGTPYEQYF. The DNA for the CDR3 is TGCGCCAGCAGCGCAACCTTCGAGGGGACACCCTACGAGCAGTACTTC.

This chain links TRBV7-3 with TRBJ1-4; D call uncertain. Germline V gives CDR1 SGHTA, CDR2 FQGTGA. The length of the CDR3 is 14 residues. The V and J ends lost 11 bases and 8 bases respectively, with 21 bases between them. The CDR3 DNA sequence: TGTGCCGGCCTGCAGGTGAAGAACCGGGAAAAACTGTTTTTT. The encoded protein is CAGLQVKNREKLFF.

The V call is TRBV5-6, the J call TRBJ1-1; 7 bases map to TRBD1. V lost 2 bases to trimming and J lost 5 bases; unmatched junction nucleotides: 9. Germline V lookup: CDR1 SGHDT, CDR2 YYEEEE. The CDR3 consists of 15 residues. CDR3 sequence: CASSFFDRVDTEAFF. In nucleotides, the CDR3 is TGTGCCAGCAGCTTTTTTGACAGGGTGGATACTGAAGCTTTCTTT.

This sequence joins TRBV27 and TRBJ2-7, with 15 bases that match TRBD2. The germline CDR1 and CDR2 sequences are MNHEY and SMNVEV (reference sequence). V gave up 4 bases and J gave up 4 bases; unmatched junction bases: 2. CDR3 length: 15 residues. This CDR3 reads CASSSGLAGGYEQYF. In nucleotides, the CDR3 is TGTGCCAGCAGTTCCGGACTAGCGGGAGGGTACGAGCAGTACTTC.

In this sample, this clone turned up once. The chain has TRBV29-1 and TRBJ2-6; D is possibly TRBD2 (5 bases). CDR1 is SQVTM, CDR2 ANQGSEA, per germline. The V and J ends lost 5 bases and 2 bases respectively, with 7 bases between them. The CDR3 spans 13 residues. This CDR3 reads CSVLGAGANVLTF. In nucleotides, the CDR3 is TGCAGCGTTCTGGGAGCTGGGGCCAACGTCCTGACTTTC.

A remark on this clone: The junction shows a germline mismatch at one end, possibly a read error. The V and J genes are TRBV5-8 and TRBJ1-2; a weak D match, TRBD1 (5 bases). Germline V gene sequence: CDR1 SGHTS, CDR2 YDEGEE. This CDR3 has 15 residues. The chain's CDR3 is CASSLGRLANYGYTF. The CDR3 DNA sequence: TGTGCCAGCAGTTTGGGGCGGCTGGCTAACTATGGCTACACCTTC.

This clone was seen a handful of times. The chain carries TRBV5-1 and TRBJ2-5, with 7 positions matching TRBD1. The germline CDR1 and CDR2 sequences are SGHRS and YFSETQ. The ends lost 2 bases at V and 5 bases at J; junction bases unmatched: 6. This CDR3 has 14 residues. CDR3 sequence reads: CASSLLNRGETQYF. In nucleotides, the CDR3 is TGCGCCAGCAGCTTACTCAACAGGGGTGAGACCCAGTACTTC. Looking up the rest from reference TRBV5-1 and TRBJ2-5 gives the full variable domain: KAGVTQTPRYLIKTRGQQVTLSCSPISGHRSVSWYQQTPGQGLQFLFEYFSETQRNKGNFPGRFSGRQFSNSRSEMNVSTLELGDSALYLCASSLLNRGETQYFGPGTRLLVL.

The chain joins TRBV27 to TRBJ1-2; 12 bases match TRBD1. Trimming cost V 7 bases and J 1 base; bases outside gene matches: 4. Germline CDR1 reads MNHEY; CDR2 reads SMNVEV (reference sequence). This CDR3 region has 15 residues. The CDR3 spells CASKGQGANNYGYTF. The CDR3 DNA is TGTGCCAGCAAGGGACAGGGGGCCAATAACTATGGCTACACCTTC.

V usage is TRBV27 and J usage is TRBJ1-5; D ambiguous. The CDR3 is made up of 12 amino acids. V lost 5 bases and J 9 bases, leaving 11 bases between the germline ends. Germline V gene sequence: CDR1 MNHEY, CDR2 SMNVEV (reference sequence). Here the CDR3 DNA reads TGTGCCAGCAGTGCCGGGAGCCGGCCCCAGCATTTT. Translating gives CASSAGSRPQHF.

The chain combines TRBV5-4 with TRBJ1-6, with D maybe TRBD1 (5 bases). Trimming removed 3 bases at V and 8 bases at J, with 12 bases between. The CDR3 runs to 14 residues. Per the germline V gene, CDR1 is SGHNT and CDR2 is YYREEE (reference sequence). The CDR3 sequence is CASSSPGGDSPLHF. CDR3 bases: TGTGCCAGCAGCTCCCCGGGGGGAGATTCACCCCTCCACTTT.

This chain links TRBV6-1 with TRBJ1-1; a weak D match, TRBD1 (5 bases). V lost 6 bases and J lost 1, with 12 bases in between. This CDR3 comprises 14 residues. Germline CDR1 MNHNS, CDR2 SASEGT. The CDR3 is CASRYTTENTEAFF. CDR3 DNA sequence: TGTGCCAGCAGGTATACGACAGAGAACACTGAAGCTTTCTTT.

The CDR3 sequence: CASSIDWTGAGNTIYF. The CDR3 coding sequence is TGCGCCAGCAGCATAGACTGGACAGGGGCTGGAAACACCATATATTTT. The genes are TRBV5-1 and TRBJ1-3; 9 bases fit TRBD1. Germline CDR1 SGHRS, CDR2 YFSETQ. The CDR3 is made up of 16 amino acids. Trimming removed 4 bases from V and 2 bases from J; junction bases left unmatched: 7. The variable domain in full, with the rest retrieved from reference TRBV5-1 and TRBJ1-3, is KAGVTQTPRYLIKTRGQQVTLSCSPISGHRSVSWYQQTPGQGLQFLFEYFSETQRNKGNFPGRFSGRQFSNSRSEMNVSTLELGDSALYLCASSIDWTGAGNTIYFGEGSWLTVV.

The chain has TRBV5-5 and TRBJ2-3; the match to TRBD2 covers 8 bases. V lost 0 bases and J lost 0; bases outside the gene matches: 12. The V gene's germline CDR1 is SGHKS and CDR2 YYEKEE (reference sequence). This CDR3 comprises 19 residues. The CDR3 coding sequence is TGTGCCAGCAGCTTGGCCGTTGGCGGGGGGACGACTAGCACAGATACGCAGTATTTT. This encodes CASSLAVGGGTTSTDTQYF.